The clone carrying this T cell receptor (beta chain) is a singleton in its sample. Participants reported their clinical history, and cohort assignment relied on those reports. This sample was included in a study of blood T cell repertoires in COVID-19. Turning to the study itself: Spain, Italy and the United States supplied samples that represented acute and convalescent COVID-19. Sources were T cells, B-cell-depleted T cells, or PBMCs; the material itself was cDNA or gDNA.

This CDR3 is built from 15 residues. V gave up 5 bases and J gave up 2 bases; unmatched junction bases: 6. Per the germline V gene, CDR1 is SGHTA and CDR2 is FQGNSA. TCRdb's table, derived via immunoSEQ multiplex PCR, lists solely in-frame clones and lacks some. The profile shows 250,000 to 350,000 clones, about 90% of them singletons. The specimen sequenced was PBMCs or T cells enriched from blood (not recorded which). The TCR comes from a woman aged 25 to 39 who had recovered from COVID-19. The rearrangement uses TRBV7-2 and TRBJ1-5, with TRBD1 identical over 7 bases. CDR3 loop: CASSPVGQGNQPQHF. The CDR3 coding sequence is TGTGCCAGCAGCCCGGTAGGACAGGGCAATCAGCCCCAGCATTTT.